One T cell receptor beta chain is described in this entry. Trimming removed 3 bases from V and 4 bases from J, with 12 bases in between. CDR1 SGHTA and CDR2 FQGNSA come from the germline V gene. CDR3 length equals 14 residues. This sample is drawn from a study of blood T cells in healthy people across ages. Next came a second PCR, run for about 6 to 12 cycles, which used a sample-barcoded 5' primer along with a J-beta primer mix. Each cDNA molecule was tagged by a template-switch adaptor with 12 random nucleotides. A single record per CDR3 protein comes from TCRdb applying MiXCR to the 5' RACE reads. In the table there are 1.5 million to 2 million distinct CDR3 sequences, under 30% of which are singletons.

The clonotype originates from a young woman in good health. The gene calls are TRBV7-2 and TRBJ1-1; D gene unclear. Input material: blood. The CDR3 is CASSLASYGTEAFF. CDR3 coding DNA: TGTGCCAGCAGCTTGGCCAGCTACGGCACTGAAGCTTTCTTT.